This TCR beta chain came from a study of OX40 agonist ivuxolimab in advanced cancers. The table came from immunoSEQ multiplex PCR; TCRdb's copy has only in-frame clones and leaves some out. The profile shows about 50,000 clones, 85% to 90% of them singletons. This CDR3 is built from 15 residues. Trimming took 1 base from V and 7 from J, leaving 14 bases between them. CDR1 is SGHAT and CDR2 is FQNNGV in the germline V gene. The V gene is TRBV11-2, the J gene TRBJ2-1; D might be TRBD2 (6 bases). Sequences were derived from CD4+ or CD8+ T cells sorted from blood, sampled in a trial of the OX40 agonist ivuxolimab. The receptor comes from an adult with an advanced solid tumor such as melanoma, head and neck, liver or kidney cancer. The CDR3 loop reads CASSLVPGVKNEQFF. In DNA form, the CDR3 reads TGTGCCAGCAGCTTAGTGCCGGGAGTGAAAAATGAGCAGTTCTTC.